The clone carrying this T cell receptor (beta chain) was seen many times. Germline V gene data show CDR1 as GTSNPN and CDR2 as SVGIG (reference sequence). Trimming took 2 bases from V and 6 from J, leaving 17 bases between them. The CDR3 runs 15 residues. Time point indicated: sample taken at primary tumor resection. Material for sequencing was whole RNA from tumor, nontumor lung or frozen PBMC, left unsorted. TCRdb re-called the 5' RACE reads through MiXCR, storing one row per CDR3 protein. This repertoire shows 45,000 to 55,000 distinct CDR3 sequences, under 6% found once; its top ten account for over 8.5%. This sample was included in a study of spatial heterogeneity in lung cancer.

The receptor comes from a male donor with early-stage non-small cell lung cancer. Sample: PBMCs, taken at surgery. The J gene is TRBJ2-1, the V gene TRBV30; D is ambiguous. The CDR3 DNA follows: TGTGCCTGGAGTCCCCCCTGGGTTAGCTTCAATGAGCAGTTCTTC. Protein sequence: CAWSPPWVSFNEQFF.